Each of the 6 T cell receptor beta chains below was sequenced from the same sample in a study of blood T cell repertoires in COVID-19 (dated by TCRdb to about 2020). Receptors were amplified or captured by the immunoSEQ multiplex PCR assay. Sourced from immuneACCESS, this table was stored by TCRdb with only in-frame sequences that have V and J called. A share of the clones is absent; for the studies checked, an unresolved V gene accounts for under half, and the remainder has no known explanation. Recorded for this sample are 160,000 or so clones; approximately 88% of them occurred a single time. 2.5% to 3% of the sample is in the top ten clones. Sequencing input: peripheral blood. The source is a man aged 55 to 70 with acute or convalescent COVID-19.

On this clone itself: The junction departs from the called germline gene at one end, perhaps through a read error. The chain joins TRBV29-1 to TRBJ2-7, with 12 bases aligning to TRBD2. CDR1 is SQVTM, CDR2 ANQGSEA, per germline. The CDR3 is made up of 13 amino acids. CDR3 in amino acids: CSARGRLAGVEIF. CDR3 DNA: TGCAGCGCTCGAGGGCGACTAGCGGGGGTAGAAATCTTC.

This clone was picked up a small number of times. This rearrangement joins TRBV5-1 to TRBJ2-3, with D tentatively TRBD1 (7 bases). CDR1 and CDR2 (germline): SGHRS, YFSETQ. Trimming stripped 4 bases from V and 1 base from J, with 16 bases between. This CDR3 region has 16 residues. CDR3 in DNA: TGCGCCAGCAGCACACAGGGGAGGTCCGGCACAGATACGCAGTATTTT. It encodes CASSTQGRSGTDTQYF.

The rearrangement joins TRBV18 to TRBJ1-2, with 7 positions matching TRBD1. J was trimmed by 4 bases and V by 2 bases; bases with no gene match: 13. The CDR3 runs 17 residues. The V gene's germline CDR1 is KGHSH and CDR2 LQKENI. CDR3 nucleotides: TGTGCCAGCTCACCATCTAAGGGGGCGCGTGGGGCCTATGGCTACACCTTC. Amino acid sequence: CASSPSKGARGAYGYTF.

The chain uses TRBV3-1 (or the pseudogene TRBV3-2) and TRBJ2-7, with a possible D match to TRBD1 (5 bases). The CDR3 has 13 amino acids. Between the trimmed V and J ends, which lost 6 bases and 3 bases, there was a span of 12 bases. In germline, CDR1 is LGHDT, CDR2 YNNKEL (reference sequence). CDR3 sequence (DNA): TGTGCCAGCAGTGACAGAACCCTCTACGAGCAGTACTTC. Translation: CASSDRTLYEQYF.

The chain recombines TRBV5-1 with TRBJ2-2; possible D gene TRBD1, 5 bases. This CDR3 has 15 residues. Trimming stripped 4 bases from V and 0 bases from J, with 10 bases between. CDR1 and CDR2 from the germline V gene are SGHRS and YFSETQ. The DNA for the CDR3 is TGCGCCAGCAGCGCCGACAGATCGAACACCGGGGAGCTGTTTTTT. This gives the protein CASSADRSNTGELFF.

The rearrangement links TRBV2 to TRBJ2-1, with 10 bases identical to TRBD2. This CDR3 has 13 amino acids. The germline gives CDR1 SNHLY, CDR2 FYNNEI. Trimming removed 4 bases from V and 10 bases from J; junction bases left unmatched: 4. CDR3 nucleotides: TGTGCCAGCAGTGGGGCTAGCGGGGGCGAGCAGTTCTTC. This encodes CASSGASGGEQFF.